The 27 T cell receptor beta chains reported below all come from one sample, sequenced in a study of T cell clones after liver transplantation. Measured with immunoSEQ multiplex PCR; TCRdb has only the in-frame clones, and not every one. The sample shows approximately 68,000 clones, about 80% of them seen only once. The specimen comprised CD4+ T cells from blood, sampled before liver transplant. These receptors all come from a human donor who received a liver transplant.

V and J are TRBV6-1 and TRBJ2-5; the D is unclear. Germline V gives CDR1 MNHNS, CDR2 SASEGT. The CDR3 sequence is 14 residues long. Trimming took 0 bases from V and 5 from J, leaving 10 bases between them. CDR3 sequence: CASSEAGPRETQYF. The CDR3 bases are TGTGCCAGCAGTGAAGCGGGTCCAAGGGAGACCCAGTACTTC.

This clone was seen just once. The rearrangement joins TRBV7-2 to TRBJ2-7; the D gene could be TRBD1 or TRBD2 (6 bases each). Trimming stripped 5 bases from V and 2 bases from J, with 16 bases between. The germline V gene has CDR1 SGHTA and CDR2 FQGNSA. The CDR3 totals 15 residues. This CDR3 reads CASSPRGDPTYEQYF. The CDR3 nucleotides are TGTGCCAGCAGCCCAAGGGGGGATCCCACCTACGAGCAGTACTTC.

In this sample, this clone turned up once. The CDR3 loop reads CASSESASLSTDTQYF. The CDR3 region has the DNA TGCGCCAGCAGTGAGAGCGCCAGCCTAAGCACAGATACGCAGTATTTT. The chain couples TRBV10-1 to TRBJ2-3, with D unclear. The V gene lost 2 bases and the J gene lost 0 bases, with 12 bases spanning the gap. The germline V gene has CDR1 WNHNN and CDR2 SYGVQD (reference sequence). The CDR3 is 16 amino acids.

J is TRBJ2-3 and V is TRBV19, with D possibly matching TRBD1 (6 bases). V dropped 1 base and J dropped 0 bases, with 8 bases sitting between them. CDR3 length equals 15 residues. Germline V gene lookup returns CDR1 LNHDA and CDR2 SQIVND (reference sequence). CDR3 DNA sequence: TGTGCCAGTAGTATAGGGGACACCAGCACAGATACGCAGTATTTT. Amino acid sequence: CASSIGDTSTDTQYF.

J is TRBJ1-4 and V is TRBV29-1, with 7 positions matching TRBD1. V shed 6 bases and J 1 base; nucleotides not matched to a gene: 5. The germline V gene encodes CDR1 SQVTM and CDR2 ANQGSEA. The CDR3 loop spans 14 amino acids. The CDR3 coding sequence is TGCAGCGTGAGAAACAGGGGAACTAATGAAAAACTGTTTTTT. Its translation is CSVRNRGTNEKLFF. The variable domain in full, with the rest retrieved from reference TRBV29-1 and TRBJ1-4, is SAVISQKPSRDICQRGTSLTIQCQVDSQVTMMFWYRQQPGQSLTLIATANQGSEATYESGFVIDKFPISRPNLTFSTLTVSNMSPEDSSIYLCSVRNRGTNEKLFFGSGTQLSVL.

This clone was seen just once. The chain combines TRBV15 with TRBJ1-2; D unclear. The germline V and J ends were trimmed by 0 bases and 4 bases, with 9 bases remaining between them. This CDR3 region has 14 residues. Germline V gene sequence: CDR1 LNHNV, CDR2 YYDKDF (reference sequence). The CDR3 spells CATSRDLTPYGYTF. The DNA for the CDR3 is TGTGCCACCAGCAGAGATTTGACCCCCTATGGCTACACCTTC.

The genes are TRBV2 and TRBJ1-1; 10 bases map to TRBD1. The CDR3 totals 15 residues. The germline V gene encodes CDR1 SNHLY and CDR2 FYNNEI. The trim removed 3 bases at V and 11 bases at J, leaving 12 bases unmatched. CDR3 in DNA: TGTGCCAGCAGTGATCCCGGCGACAGGGGGCGCCGGGCTTTCTTT. Encoded protein: CASSDPGDRGRRAFF.

This chain connects TRBV7-2 to TRBJ2-7; 8 bases agree with TRBD2. The V segment lost 3 bases and the J segment 4 bases; nucleotides outside the gene matches: 8. The CDR3 sequence is 15 residues long. Germline V gene sequence: CDR1 SGHTA, CDR2 FQGNSA. The CDR3 DNA reads TGTGCCAGCAGCTTGCGAGCGGGAGTAGTATACGAGCAGTACTTC. It is translated as CASSLRAGVVYEQYF.

The chain recombines TRBV28 with TRBJ1-1; no reliable D call. Germline CDR1 is MDHEN and CDR2 is SYDVKM. This CDR3 is 15 amino acids long. The ends were cut back, 4 bases at V and 7 bases at J, with 19 bases in the middle. CDR3 nucleotides: TGTGCCAGCAGTTCCCGGCGCCGGGAGTACCTTGAAGCTTTCTTT. Translated: CASSSRRREYLEAFF.

The CDR3 loop is CASSPRTGLKLFF. CDR3 in DNA: TGTGCCAGCAGTCCACGGACAGGTCTTAAACTGTTTTTT. The rearrangement uses TRBV6-5 and TRBJ1-4; 7 positions match TRBD1. The CDR3 extends over 13 amino acids. The V gene end was trimmed by 5 bases and the J gene end by 11 bases; junction bases not matched to a gene: 8. The germline V gene encodes CDR1 MNHEY and CDR2 SVGAGI.

V is TRBV10-3 and J is TRBJ2-4, with D uncertain. V was trimmed by 6 bases and J by 2 bases, leaving 14 bases between them. Germline-derived CDR1 and CDR2 are ENHRY and SYGVKD. The length of the CDR3 is 15 residues. This CDR3 is CAISHDWGPKNIQYF. The CDR3 coding sequence is TGTGCCATCAGCCATGACTGGGGTCCCAAAAACATTCAGTACTTC.

The rearrangement joins TRBV5-8 to TRBJ2-7, with D maybe TRBD1 (6 bases). With 1 base removed from V and 6 bases from J, the gap between germline ends came to 8 bases. This CDR3 comprises 12 residues. The germline gives CDR1 SGHTS, CDR2 YDEGEE. DNA of the CDR3: TGTGCCAGCAGCTTGATAGGGGGCGAGCAGTACTTC. Its translation: CASSLIGGEQYF.

The rearrangement uses TRBV5-4 and TRBJ2-1; D is undetermined. Trimming took off 4 bases at V and 0 bases at J, with 17 bases between the two ends. The V gene's germline CDR1 is SGHNT and CDR2 YYREEE (reference sequence). The CDR3 is 17 residues long. CDR3 loop: CASSRPSVPGSYNEQFF. CDR3 DNA sequence: TGTGCCAGCAGCCGCCCTTCTGTTCCCGGCTCCTACAATGAGCAGTTCTTC.

The gene calls are TRBV19 and TRBJ1-1, with 10 bases identical to TRBD1. The V segment lost 1 base and the J segment 5 bases; nucleotides outside the gene matches: 1. Germline CDR1 reads LNHDA; CDR2 reads SQIVND (reference sequence). The CDR3 consists of 14 residues. The CDR3 DNA sequence: TGTGCCAGTAGTATAGGGACAGGGGGGACTGAAGCTTTCTTT. Translating gives CASSIGTGGTEAFF.

The chain combines TRBV11-2 with TRBJ2-3; D may match TRBD1 or TRBD2 (5 bases each). Germline values: CDR1 SGHAT, CDR2 FQNNGV. CDR3 length: 14 residues. V was shortened by 1 base and J by 4 bases, with 9 bases between the two germline ends. CDR3 amino acids: CASSLGGPSDTQYF. The CDR3 coding sequence is TGTGCCAGCAGCTTAGGGGGACCATCAGATACGCAGTATTTT.

This chain joins TRBV19 and TRBJ1-3; D remains unclear. CDR3 length equals 13 residues. The V end was cut by 7 bases, the J end by 2 bases, with 9 bases between. Germline CDR1 is LNHDA and CDR2 is SQIVND (reference sequence). The CDR3 DNA follows: TGTGCCAGTAATCCCGGGGCTGGAAACACCATATATTTT. This sequence encodes CASNPGAGNTIYF.

The genes are TRBV4-1 and TRBJ2-7, with D uncertain. Per the germline V gene, CDR1 is MGHRA and CDR2 is YSYEKL. Trimming removed 1 base from V and 6 bases from J, with 13 bases in between. The CDR3 totals 14 residues. CDR3 in DNA: TGCGCCAGCAGCCAAGTGGTTTTCCTCTCCGAGCAGTACTTC. It translates to CASSQVVFLSEQYF.

The chain recombines TRBV6-6 with TRBJ2-6; D possibly uses TRBD1 or TRBD2 (5 bases each). Trimming removed 4 bases from V and 1 base from J, with 11 bases in between. The CDR3 totals 16 residues. Germline CDR1 is MNHNY and CDR2 is SVGAGI (reference sequence). This CDR3 reads CASSSAGSSGANVLTF. The CDR3 nucleotides read TGTGCCAGCAGTTCTGCAGGGAGTTCTGGGGCCAACGTCCTGACTTTC.

The rearrangement uses TRBV6-5 and TRBJ1-1; possible D gene TRBD1, 6 bases. Per germline, CDR1 MNHEY and CDR2 SVGAGI. The CDR3 covers 13 residues. With 8 bases removed from V and 7 bases from J, the gap between germline ends came to 17 bases. The CDR3 DNA follows: TGTGCCAGCGTATCCACAGGGACCCGTGAAGCTTTCTTT. This gives the protein CASVSTGTREAFF.

This chain connects TRBV28 to TRBJ2-5; 14 bases are a match to TRBD2. Germline values: CDR1 MDHEN, CDR2 SYDVKM. This CDR3 has 15 residues. V shed 5 bases and J 2 bases; nucleotides not matched to a gene: 1. Here the CDR3 reads CASSRLAGGQETQYF. DNA for the CDR3: TGTGCCAGCAGTCGACTAGCGGGAGGGCAAGAGACCCAGTACTTC.

A single count supports this clone. The chain has TRBV5-6 and TRBJ2-7; D is undetermined. Trimming removed 4 bases from V and 5 bases from J, with 19 bases in between. Germline V gene lookup returns CDR1 SGHDT and CDR2 YYEEEE. CDR3 length: 15 residues. CDR3 amino acids: CASSSPLGGIDEQYF. The CDR3 DNA is TGTGCCAGCAGCAGCCCCTTGGGCGGCATCGACGAGCAGTACTTC.

V and J are TRBV28 and TRBJ2-3; D gene uncertain. V lost 3 bases and J lost 4, with 11 bases in between. The CDR3 is 14 residues long. Germline lookup yields CDR1 MDHEN and CDR2 SYDVKM. The CDR3 here is CASSFPPQSDTQYF. Here the CDR3 DNA reads TGTGCCAGCAGTTTCCCCCCCCAGTCAGATACGCAGTATTTT.

This chain joins TRBV5-8 and TRBJ2-1, with 8 positions matching TRBD1. This CDR3 contains 16 residues. The germline CDR1 and CDR2 sequences are SGHTS and YDEGEE. V lost 4 bases, J lost 5 bases, and 11 bases stayed unmatched. The CDR3 region is CASSLRQGNLHNEQFF. The CDR3 DNA reads TGTGCCAGCAGCCTCCGACAGGGGAACCTACACAATGAGCAGTTCTTC.

This clone was seen a handful of times. This chain links TRBV5-1 with TRBJ2-7; D remains ambiguous. Trimming shortened V by 0 bases and J by 9 bases, and 4 bases separated the two germline ends. The CDR3 loop spans 10 amino acids. The germline CDR1 and CDR2 sequences are SGHRS and YFSETQ. The CDR3, as DNA: TGCGCCAGCAGCTTGGAGGGGCAGTACTTC. Its protein product is CASSLEGQYF.

This clone was observed a handful of times. The chain couples TRBV7-9 to TRBJ1-1; D remains ambiguous. CDR1 is SEHNR, CDR2 FQNEAQ, per germline (reference sequence). This CDR3 comprises 11 residues. Trimming took 5 bases from V and 11 from J, leaving 12 bases between them. CDR3 region: CASSLDIGAFF. The CDR3 coding sequence is TGTGCCAGCAGCCTCGACATCGGGGCTTTCTTT.

The genes are TRBV5-6 and TRBJ1-3; D call uncertain. Germline CDR1 and CDR2: SGHDT and YYEEEE. The CDR3 consists of 16 residues. The V end was cut by 0 bases, the J end by 2 bases, with 12 bases between. Here the CDR3 reads CASSLGMAVTGNTIYF. The CDR3 nucleotides are TGTGCCAGCAGCTTGGGGATGGCGGTAACTGGAAACACCATATATTTT.

The genes are TRBV21-1 and TRBJ1-4; TRBD1 is the table's D call, not checked against the DNA. TRBV21-1 is flagged as a pseudogene. The CDR3 spans 12 residues. CDR3 sequence (DNA): TGTTTCATCGGACAGGGGTATGAAAAACTGTTTTTT. It codes for CFIGQGYEKLFF.